This TCR beta chain emerged from a study of blood T cell repertoires in COVID-19. As concerns this clone: Other DNA sequences from this sample encode an identical CDR3 as well.

The method was immunoSEQ multiplex PCR; TCRdb's version includes in-frame clones alone and lacks a portion of them. The sample includes some 200,000 clones, around 86% seen only once; the top ten take roughly 7.2%. Participants had their cohort set by participant-reported clinical history. This clonotype was obtained from a man younger than 40 in a cohort exposed to, infected with or recovered from COVID-19 (not recorded which). Specimen: PBMCs or T cells enriched from blood (not recorded which).

CDR3 residues: CSVSTGAVNQPQHF. CDR3 bases: TGCAGCGTCTCGACAGGGGCGGTTAATCAGCCCCAGCATTTT. This chain links TRBV29-1 with TRBJ1-5; 8 bases map to TRBD1. The CDR3 runs 14 residues. V shed 6 bases, J shed 4 bases, and the junction held 8 bases outside the gene matches. From germline, CDR1 is SQVTM and CDR2 ANQGSEA.